There are many counts of the clone carrying this TCR beta chain. Its antigen remains unidentified. The record originates from a study of T-cell memory formation after mild COVID-19. Germline V CDR1 and CDR2: LGHDT, YNNKEL (reference sequence). The V end lost 3 bases, the J end lost 1 base, and 12 bases lay between the germline ends. The CDR3 consists of 15 residues. General study findings and limits: Among clones contracting day 15 to 85, CD4/CD8 was balanced, whereas later expanders leaned CD4+.

Each CDR3 protein gets one entry after TCRdb re-called the 5' RACE reads with MiXCR. The repertoire includes some 250,000 distinct CDR3 sequences, around 10% of them detected once, and approximately 20% sits in the top ten. The chain recombines TRBV3-1 with TRBJ2-5, with D perhaps matching TRBD2 (7 bases). This TCR was sampled from a man younger than 35 who had mild COVID-19 (a few samples of this study predate the infection). Cell type and time point are not known. Sequenced: PBMCs or a T cell subset sorted from them (not recorded which). The CDR3: CASSHLRGGQETQYF. The CDR3 DNA is TGTGCCAGCAGCCATTTGAGGGGGGGCCAAGAGACCCAGTACTTC.